The 29 T cell receptor beta chains below were found in one sample sequenced in a study of blood T cells in healthy people across ages. Next came a second PCR, run for about 7 to 12 cycles, which used a sample-barcoded 5' primer along with a J-beta primer mix. TCRdb re-derived calls from the 5' RACE reads in MiXCR, one entry per CDR3 protein. The sample holds about a million distinct CDR3 sequences, under 50% seen once. The sequenced sample was blood. These receptors came from a young man in good health.

This clonotype was seen a handful of times. The chain couples TRBV12-3 or TRBV12-4 to TRBJ2-5, with D hard to call. The CDR3 runs 11 residues. V lost 4 bases, J lost 9 bases, and 9 bases lay in between. DNA of the CDR3: TGTGCCAGCAGTTCTGACCTGGCCCAGTACTTC. It is translated as CASSSDLAQYF.

This clonotype was detected only a few times. V and J are TRBV25-1 and TRBJ2-1; tentatively, D is TRBD2 (5 bases). Trimming cost V 10 bases and J 5 bases, with 15 bases left between them. This CDR3 region has 13 residues. Germline V lookup: CDR1 MGHDK, CDR2 SYGVNS. CDR3 protein: CATSLGVNNEQFF. In DNA form, the CDR3 reads TGTGCCACTTCCCTCGGGGTGAACAATGAGCAGTTCTTC.

The chain links TRBV3-1 to TRBJ2-1; D possibly uses TRBD1 or TRBD2 (5 bases each). Looked up from germline, CDR1 is LGHDT and CDR2 is YNNKEL (reference sequence). CDR3 length: 13 amino acids. V shed 4 bases and J shed 10 bases, with 14 bases lying between them. The CDR3 is CASSPSGPLEQFF. For the CDR3, the DNA is TGTGCCAGCAGCCCCTCGGGACCCCTAGAGCAGTTCTTC.

This clonotype occurred once. The chain is built from TRBV4-1 and TRBJ1-6; no clear D gene. The CDR3 consists of 12 residues. Deletions cut 3 bases from V and 5 bases from J, with 2 bases between. Germline values: CDR1 MGHRA, CDR2 YSYEKL. CDR3: CASSHDNSPLHF. CDR3 sequence (DNA): TGCGCCAGCAGCCATGATAATTCACCCCTCCACTTT.

The chain recombines TRBV5-1 with TRBJ2-5; D is possibly TRBD2 (6 bases). Trimming stripped 8 bases from V and 3 bases from J, with 17 bases between. The germline gives CDR1 SGHRS, CDR2 YFSETQ. This CDR3 has 14 residues. CDR3 amino acids: CASARGGVEETQYF. CDR3 DNA sequence: TGCGCCAGTGCCCGCGGCGGGGTTGAAGAGACCCAGTACTTC.

The chain uses TRBV9 and TRBJ2-6; 12 nucleotides line up with TRBD2. From germline, CDR1 is SGDLS and CDR2 YYNGEE. The CDR3 loop spans 17 amino acids. V lost 5 bases and J lost 3; bases outside the gene matches: 6. Here the CDR3 reads CASRKGLAGNGANVLTF. The DNA of the CDR3 is TGTGCCAGCAGAAAAGGACTAGCGGGGAATGGGGCCAACGTCCTGACTTTC.

This clonotype was seen a handful of times. The chain joins TRBV11-1 to TRBJ2-5; TRBD1 agrees at 8 bases. The junction had 5 bases not matched to a gene; V was cut back by 4 bases and J by 4 bases. Germline V gene lookup returns CDR1 SGHAT and CDR2 FQDESV (reference sequence). The CDR3 loop spans 14 amino acids. For the CDR3, the DNA is TGTGCCAGCAGCTCAAGTGGACAGGGAGAGACCCAGTACTTC. It specifies CASSSSGQGETQYF.

This clonotype was counted a few times. CDR3 sequence (DNA): TGCGCCAGCAGCCAAGAAGCGAATGGGATCGACGAGCAGTACTTC. This sequence encodes CASSQEANGIDEQYF. V is TRBV4-1 and J is TRBJ2-7, with D hard to call. CDR3 size: 15 residues. V was clipped by 0 bases and J by 5 bases, with 14 bases between them. CDR1 is MGHRA, CDR2 YSYEKL, per germline.

This chain joins TRBV6-1 and TRBJ2-1; 8 positions agree with TRBD1. The CDR3 loop spans 16 amino acids. With 5 bases clipped from V and 1 base from J, the junction kept 7 bases outside the gene matches. The V gene's germline CDR1 is MNHNS and CDR2 SASEGT. CDR3 sequence: CASSSGQGRSYNEQFF. CDR3 nucleotide sequence: TGTGCCAGCAGTTCCGGACAGGGACGGTCCTACAATGAGCAGTTCTTC.

The V call is TRBV4-3, the J call TRBJ2-3; possibly TRBD2 for D (6 bases). The germline CDR1 and CDR2 sequences are LGHNA and YSLEER. The CDR3 contains 17 residues. Trimming cost V 5 bases and J 2 bases, with 20 bases left between them. In DNA form, the CDR3 reads TGCGCCAGCAGCAAAGTCCTAGGCGGGGCCCCCACAGATACGCAGTATTTT. It codes for CASSKVLGGAPTDTQYF.

The V and J genes are TRBV20-1 and TRBJ2-3; 14 bases map to TRBD2. Germline values: CDR1 DFQATT, CDR2 SNEGSKA (reference sequence). Trimming removed 4 bases from V and 1 base from J; junction bases left unmatched: 7. The CDR3 spans 17 residues. CDR3 loop: CSATRLAGGLRTDTQYF. The CDR3 DNA follows: TGCAGTGCTACAAGACTAGCGGGGGGGCTCCGCACAGATACGCAGTATTTT.

The CDR3 region is CSAELGRRSSPLHF. In DNA form, the CDR3 reads TGCAGTGCCGAATTGGGACGACGGAGTTCACCCCTCCACTTT. The genes are TRBV20-1 and TRBJ1-6; D may be TRBD1 (5 bases). Germline CDR1 reads DFQATT; CDR2 reads SNEGSKA (reference sequence). V lost 6 bases and J 9 bases, leaving 18 bases between the germline ends. The CDR3 spans 14 residues.

CDR3 sequence reads: CASSMQWSGGYEQYF. DNA for the CDR3: TGTGCCAGTAGTATGCAGTGGAGCGGGGGCTACGAGCAGTACTTC. This chain links TRBV19 with TRBJ2-7, with 8 bases identical to TRBD2. Germline trimming cut 3 bases from V and 3 bases from J; bases unmatched to any gene: 7. There are 15 residues in the CDR3. Germline values: CDR1 LNHDA, CDR2 SQIVND (reference sequence).

This clonotype was seen a handful of times. This chain links TRBV2 with TRBJ2-3, with D possibly being TRBD2 (5 bases). Germline V gives CDR1 SNHLY, CDR2 FYNNEI. The CDR3 length is 15 residues. Deletions cut 6 bases from V and 0 bases from J, with 13 bases between. CDR3 coding DNA: TGTGCCAGCAGGCTCGTTAGCGCTAGCACAGATACGCAGTATTTT. Its protein is CASRLVSASTDTQYF.

The chain uses TRBV29-1 and TRBJ2-3, with D hard to call. There are 14 residues in the CDR3. CDR1 SQVTM and CDR2 ANQGSEA come from the germline V gene. Trimming cost V 1 base and J 0 bases, with 8 bases left between them. The CDR3 loop reads CSVEGEKSTDTQYF. The DNA of the CDR3 is TGCAGCGTTGAAGGCGAGAAGAGCACAGATACGCAGTATTTT.

The chain uses TRBV15 and TRBJ2-3; D is perhaps TRBD2 (5 bases). This CDR3 region has 14 residues. Trimming took 3 bases from V and 6 from J, leaving 13 bases between them. Looked up from germline, CDR1 is LNHNV and CDR2 is YYDKDF (reference sequence). The DNA for the CDR3 is TGTGCCACCAGCAGGTTCCGTTCGGGGGATACGCAGTATTTT. Its protein is CATSRFRSGDTQYF.

With regard to this clonotype: One junction end disagrees with the germline gene, perhaps due to a read error. The genes are TRBV6-1 and TRBJ1-4; no definite D call. The length of the CDR3 is 20 residues. The germline V gene has CDR1 MNHNS and CDR2 SASEGT. The CDR3 region is CASSEGSRAVVWTTNEKLFF. CDR3 coding DNA: TGCGCCAGCAGTGAAGGAAGTAGGGCCGTAGTCTGGACAACTAATGAAAAACTGTTTTTT.

This clonotype was counted between two and nine times. This chain joins TRBV4-3 and TRBJ2-3; TRBD2 matches at 15 bases. CDR3 length equals 18 residues. V was pared by 3 bases and J by 5 bases, with 9 bases of the junction left unmatched. Germline CDR1 is LGHNA and CDR2 is YSLEER. CDR3 amino acids: CASSQLAGTSGGQDTQYF. CDR3 sequence (DNA): TGCGCCAGCAGCCAGCTGGCCGGGACTAGCGGGGGGCAAGATACGCAGTATTTT.

This clonotype was seen many times. This sequence joins TRBV29-1 and TRBJ2-1; unclear D gene. Trimming pared 1 base from V and 9 bases from J, leaving 10 bases between. The CDR3 totals 12 residues. Germline values: CDR1 SQVTM, CDR2 ANQGSEA. Here the CDR3 reads CSVEGLATEQFF. The CDR3 DNA follows: TGCAGCGTTGAAGGGTTAGCCACTGAGCAGTTCTTC.

V and J are TRBV20-1 and TRBJ2-1; no clear D gene. Deletions cut 2 bases from V and 9 bases from J, with 20 bases between. Germline lookup yields CDR1 DFQATT and CDR2 SNEGSKA (reference sequence). CDR3 length: 15 residues. The CDR3: CSARPGRGDGGEQFF. CDR3 nucleotides: TGCAGTGCTAGACCAGGACGAGGAGATGGCGGTGAGCAGTTCTTC.

In regard to this clonotype: Lacking the conserved final phenylalanine or tryptophan, this CDR3 likely reflects a read error. No DNA is shown, since the ends of the CDR3 on it are uncertain; the CDR3 is the one TCRdb lists. The V gene is TRBV7-3, the J gene TRBJ2-5; the table's D gene call, TRBD1, was not cross checked with the DNA. The CDR3 numbers 16 amino acids, ends counted. Per germline, CDR1 SGHTA and CDR2 FQGTGA. CDR3 region: CASSFGTGGDGYTFGS.

This clonotype showed up just a few times. This chain links TRBV10-2 with TRBJ1-2; TRBD1 agrees at 7 bases. V trimming: 0 bases; J trimming: 4 bases; junction bases outside the gene matches: 8. The germline V gene has CDR1 WSHSY and CDR2 SAAADI. The CDR3 is 16 amino acids. CDR3 sequence (DNA): TGCGCCAGCAGTGAGTCTGGGACAGCCGGGGGCTATGGCTACACCTTC. It is translated as CASSESGTAGGYGYTF.

As regards this clonotype: A read error may produce the germline difference seen at one junction end. This chain joins TRBV27 and TRBJ2-7, with D tentatively TRBD1 (6 bases). Germline CDR1 reads MNHEY; CDR2 reads SMNVEV (reference sequence). This CDR3 spans 15 amino acids. The CDR3 DNA reads as TGTGCCTGCAGTCGCCCAGGACAGTTCTCCTACGAGCAGTACTTC. Protein product: CACSRPGQFSYEQYF.

CDR3 protein: CASSWGPGLAYNEQFF. CDR3 DNA: TGTGCCAGCAGCTGGGGTCCGGGACTAGCCTACAATGAGCAGTTCTTC. The chain recombines TRBV7-2 with TRBJ2-1; 8 bases map to TRBD2. Germline V gives CDR1 SGHTA, CDR2 FQGNSA. The CDR3 is 16 amino acids. Trimming took 4 bases from V and 2 from J; bases not matched to a gene: 7.

This clonotype was found once. The chain uses TRBV6-2 or TRBV6-3 and TRBJ2-2; 14 positions match TRBD2. V shed 6 bases and J 6 bases; nucleotides not matched to a gene: 6. The V gene's germline CDR1 is MNHEY and CDR2 SVGEGT. CDR3 size: 16 residues. This chain's CDR3 is CASRIVTSGGAGELFF. CDR3 DNA sequence: TGTGCCAGCAGGATCGTGACTAGCGGGGGGGCCGGGGAGCTGTTTTTT.

There are a few counts of this clonotype. This sequence joins TRBV29-1 and TRBJ1-2; the D gene is possibly TRBD1 (6 bases). Trimming took off 3 bases at V and 2 bases at J, with 10 bases between the two ends. Germline values: CDR1 SQVTM, CDR2 ANQGSEA. There are 13 residues in the CDR3. CDR3 DNA sequence: TGCAGCGTTGATGGGGGCCCGAACTATGGCTACACCTTC. It specifies CSVDGGPNYGYTF. The full variable domain, in which reference TRBV29-1 and TRBJ1-2 provide the parts outside the CDR3, is SAVISQKPSRDICQRGTSLTIQCQVDSQVTMMFWYRQQPGQSLTLIATANQGSEATYESGFVIDKFPISRPNLTFSTLTVSNMSPEDSSIYLCSVDGGPNYGYTFGSGTRLTVV.

Concerning this clonotype: A read error may account for a junction end that differs from germline. V and J are TRBV7-7 and TRBJ2-7; no clear D. This CDR3 comprises 13 residues. Germline V CDR1 and CDR2: SSHAT, FNYEAQ (reference sequence). This CDR3 reads CASSLEVSAEQYF. Written as DNA, the CDR3 is TGTGCTAGCAGCTTAGAGGTCTCGGCCGAGCAGTACTTC.

This chain connects TRBV6-5 to TRBJ1-4; TRBD1 might be the D (5 bases). The CDR3 is 15 residues long. The germline V gene has CDR1 MNHEY and CDR2 SVGAGI. V lost 2 bases and J lost 8, with 15 bases in between. In DNA form, the CDR3 reads TGTGCCAGCAGTTACACCGGGACTCAACGAGAAAAACTGTTTTTT. Protein: CASSYTGTQREKLFF.

The table lists this clonotype with many counts. The chain is built from TRBV10-3 and TRBJ2-3; 10 bases agree with TRBD1. The CDR3 sequence is 14 residues long. J gave up 4 bases and V 6 bases, and 4 bases lay outside the gene matches. Germline loops: CDR1 ENHRY, CDR2 SYGVKD. This CDR3 reads CAIRRDRGADTQYF. The DNA of the CDR3 is TGTGCCATCAGACGGGACAGGGGTGCAGATACGCAGTATTTT.